This paragraph covers one T cell receptor (beta chain) sequence. This entry is derived from a study of T cells in Graves' hyperthyroidism and ophthalmopathy. The germline gives CDR1 PRHDT, CDR2 FYEKMQ (reference sequence). The CDR3 totals 16 residues. With 0 bases clipped from V and 1 base from J, the junction kept 1 base outside the gene matches. PBMCs were obtained from under 13 ml fresh peripheral blood. RNA transcripts provided the source from which TCR beta CDR3 regions were amplified. TCR CDR3 regions were first amplified by RT-PCR with HTBI primers. MiXCR, run by TCRdb on the multiplex PCR reads, gives a single entry per CDR3 protein. The table records roughly 750,000 distinct CDR3 sequences, around 17% of them present only once.

The chain recombines TRBV13 with TRBJ2-3; the match to TRBD2 covers 10 bases. The receptor comes from a young man with Graves' hyperthyroidism. Source material: blood. The CDR3, as DNA: TGTGCCAGCAGCTTAGGGGGGACTAGCGGCACAGATACGCAGTATTTT. Translated, it gives CASSLGGTSGTDTQYF.